Below, 24 T cell receptor beta chains from the same sample are listed, as sequenced in a study of CD8 T cells in ankylosing spondylitis. TCRdb ran MiXCR on the 5' RACE reads and lists one entry per CDR3 protein. The sample includes around 35,000 distinct CDR3 sequences, around 10% of them seen just once. The source material was synovial fluid, either unsorted or a sorted T cell fraction (not recorded which). Source of these receptors: a male donor with ankylosing spondylitis.

About this clonotype itself: This CDR3 is missing its conserved last phenylalanine or tryptophan, likely due to a read error. CDR3 DNA sequence: TGCAGCGTTGAGGTGAACACTGAAGCTTTCCTT. It is translated as CSVEVNTEAFL. This chain uses TRBV29-1 with TRBJ1-1; D not certain. The CDR3 contains 11 residues. CDR1 SQVTM and CDR2 ANQGSEA come from the germline V gene. Trimming shortened V by 3 bases and J by 0 bases, and 2 bases separated the two germline ends.

The rearrangement links TRBV7-2 to TRBJ2-7; 7 bases are a match to TRBD1. Germline V gene data show CDR1 as SGHTA and CDR2 as FQGNSA. The CDR3 spans 14 residues. V gave up 1 base and J gave up 6 bases; unmatched junction bases: 6. The DNA of the CDR3 is TGTGCCAGCAGCTTAGAACAGGGGTATCGCGAGCAGTACTTC. Residues: CASSLEQGYREQYF.

The rearrangement joins TRBV18 to TRBJ1-1, with no clear D. This CDR3 contains 13 residues. Germline lookup yields CDR1 KGHSH and CDR2 LQKENI. V gave up 2 bases and J gave up 1 base, with 5 bases separating them. The CDR3 loop reads CASSPGKNTEAFF. DNA of the CDR3: TGTGCCAGCTCACCAGGGAAGAACACTGAAGCTTTCTTT.

Many counts were recorded for this clonotype. The chain has TRBV7-6 and TRBJ2-3; perhaps TRBD2 as D (6 bases). The CDR3 is 15 amino acids. Trimming pared 5 bases from V and 0 bases from J, leaving 12 bases between. The germline V gene encodes CDR1 SGHVS and CDR2 FNYEAQ. The CDR3 reads CASSHSGGSTDTQYF. The CDR3 DNA reads TGTGCCAGCAGCCATAGCGGAGGTAGCACAGATACGCAGTATTTT.

In its sample, this clonotype is medium-sized (0.01 to 0.1%). The rearrangement links TRBV12-3 or TRBV12-4 to TRBJ2-1, with TRBD2 matching over 10 bases. The CDR3 covers 14 residues. Trimming removed 4 bases from V and 9 bases from J; junction bases left unmatched: 6. The CDR3 DNA sequence: TGTGCCAGCAGTTACCTAGCGGGAGAACTTGAGCAGTTCTTC. Its translation is CASSYLAGELEQFF.

This clonotype was seen repeatedly, ten times or more. The chain links TRBV20-1 to TRBJ2-7, with 12 nucleotides matching TRBD2. The V gene's germline CDR1 is DFQATT and CDR2 SNEGSKA (reference sequence). The trim removed 4 bases at V and 4 bases at J, leaving 8 bases unmatched. The CDR3 totals 15 residues. The CDR3 region has the DNA TGCAGTGCTACACCACTAGCGGGAGGATTATACGAGCAGTACTTC. Translating gives CSATPLAGGLYEQYF.

The rearrangement joins TRBV7-6 to TRBJ1-2; D uncertain. The V gene lost 0 bases and the J gene lost 5 bases, with 4 bases spanning the gap. CDR3 length: 12 amino acids. Germline CDR1 SGHVS, CDR2 FNYEAQ. The CDR3 protein is CASSLAGYGYTF. Here the CDR3 DNA reads TGTGCCAGCAGCTTAGCGGGTTATGGCTACACCTTC.

The chain couples TRBV28 to TRBJ1-5; D not certain. The V and J ends lost 7 bases and 4 bases respectively, with 14 bases between them. Per germline, CDR1 MDHEN and CDR2 SYDVKM. The CDR3 is 14 residues long. CDR3 DNA: TGTGCCAGCACCGTACCCGGAGGGAATCAGCCCCAGCATTTT. Encoded protein: CASTVPGGNQPQHF.

Ten or more counts support this clonotype. J is TRBJ2-7 and V is TRBV29-1; no clear D. The length of the CDR3 is 10 residues. CDR1 and CDR2 (germline): SQVTM, ANQGSEA. The CDR3 is CSAGVGEQYF. CDR3 in DNA: TGCAGTGCTGGGGTCGGCGAGCAGTACTTC.

V and J are TRBV4-2 and TRBJ2-7; 7 bases map to TRBD2. The V and J ends lost 4 bases and 6 bases, in that order; junction bases with no gene match: 21. The CDR3 extends over 18 amino acids. Germline V lookup: CDR1 LGHNA, CDR2 YNFKEQ. The DNA of the CDR3 is TGTGCCAGCAGCCCGGCCGGGACTAATGAATGGGTGGGGCGCGAGCAGTACTTC. This codes for CASSPAGTNEWVGREQYF.

This clonotype occurred a few times. V usage is TRBV15 and J usage is TRBJ2-3; possibly TRBD2 for D (6 bases). The V gene's germline CDR1 is LNHNV and CDR2 YYDKDF (reference sequence). The CDR3 sequence is 14 residues long. V lost 8 bases, J lost 5 bases, and 17 bases lay in between. The CDR3 nucleotides read TGTGCCACCGGAAGACTAGGAGGAATAGATACGCAGTATTTT. It encodes CATGRLGGIDTQYF.

This clonotype was recorded many times. The CDR3 coding sequence is TGTGCCAGCAGCCCTCGACAGGGAGTCGGCTACACCTTC. Amino acids: CASSPRQGVGYTF. The V call is TRBV9, the J call TRBJ1-2; TRBD1 matches 7 bases. Germline V gene lookup returns CDR1 SGDLS and CDR2 YYNGEE. The CDR3 contains 13 residues. The V gene end was trimmed by 4 bases and the J gene end by 8 bases; junction bases not matched to a gene: 8.

There are many counts of this clonotype. The CDR3 DNA sequence: TGTGCCAGCAGTTTTGACAGGGAGACAGGGAGGACTGAAGCTTTCTTT. Protein product: CASSFDRETGRTEAFF. V and J are TRBV28 and TRBJ1-1, with TRBD1 matching over 7 bases. Germline V gene lookup returns CDR1 MDHEN and CDR2 SYDVKM. The length of the CDR3 is 16 residues. The junction had 12 bases not matched to a gene; V was cut back by 3 bases and J by 5 bases.

The chain combines TRBV7-9 with TRBJ1-1, with D hard to call. V was clipped by 0 bases and J by 1 base, with 6 bases between them. Germline V lookup: CDR1 SEHNR, CDR2 FQNEAQ (reference sequence). CDR3 size: 14 residues. The CDR3 DNA follows: TGTGCCAGCAGCTTAGCGCTGGGGAACACTGAAGCTTTCTTT. Its protein product is CASSLALGNTEAFF.

The chain recombines TRBV5-6 with TRBJ1-2, with 7 bases that match TRBD1. The germline V gene encodes CDR1 SGHDT and CDR2 YYEEEE. This CDR3 is 17 amino acids long. V lost 0 bases to trimming and J lost 5 bases; unmatched junction nucleotides: 13. CDR3: CASSLVQGTGIRYGYTF. CDR3 DNA: TGTGCCAGCAGCTTGGTACAGGGGACCGGGATACGGTATGGCTACACCTTC.

The sample holds many counts of this clonotype. The V and J genes are TRBV20-1 and TRBJ2-1; a possible D gene is TRBD2 (5 bases). V was pared by 0 bases and J by 7 bases, with 13 bases between. Germline V CDR1 and CDR2: DFQATT, SNEGSKA (reference sequence). The CDR3 sequence is 14 residues long. CDR3 region: CSARDRSRRNEQFF. For the CDR3, the DNA is TGCAGTGCTAGAGATCGGTCACGGAGGAATGAGCAGTTCTTC.

A few counts support this clonotype. V gene TRBV5-1 combines with J gene TRBJ2-7; TRBD2 aligns across 10 bases. The junction had 22 bases not matched to a gene; V was cut back by 4 bases and J by 3 bases. The CDR3 loop spans 20 amino acids. Germline lookup yields CDR1 SGHRS and CDR2 YFSETQ. CDR3 protein: CASSSTRRGSGTSEYYEQYF. DNA for the CDR3: TGCGCCAGCAGCAGCACCCGAAGGGGTTCCGGGACTAGCGAGTACTACGAGCAGTACTTC.

This clonotype was seen at least ten times. The chain employs TRBV11-2 and TRBJ2-7, with D unresolved. The CDR3 totals 15 residues. Germline V CDR1 and CDR2: SGHAT, FQNNGV. Trimming shortened V by 0 bases and J by 5 bases, and 14 bases separated the two germline ends. CDR3 sequence reads: CASSLDRVGPNEQYF. The CDR3 DNA reads as TGTGCCAGCAGCTTAGATCGGGTCGGACCGAACGAGCAGTACTTC. The entire variable domain, with the rest obtained from reference TRBV11-2 and TRBJ2-7, is as follows: EAGVAQSPRYKIIEKRQSVAFWCNPISGHATLYWYQQILGQGPKLLIQFQNNGVVDDSQLPKDRFSAERLKGVDSTLKIQPAKLEDSAVYLCASSLDRVGPNEQYFGPGTRLTVT.

This clonotype came up many times. CDR3 nucleotide sequence: TGCGCCAGCAGCTCCCACACTAGCGGGAGGGCCAATGAGCAGTTCTTC. Amino acid sequence: CASSSHTSGRANEQFF. This rearrangement joins TRBV5-1 to TRBJ2-1; 13 nucleotides align to TRBD2. With 3 bases clipped from V and 6 bases from J, the junction kept 6 bases outside the gene matches. Germline V gives CDR1 SGHRS, CDR2 YFSETQ. This CDR3 spans 16 amino acids.

This clonotype was counted only a few times. In DNA form, the CDR3 reads TGTGCCAGCACCACGTTTTCGGGGGAAGGATCACCCCTCCACTTT. Residues: CASTTFSGEGSPLHF. This chain joins TRBV27 and TRBJ1-6; D is possibly TRBD1 (5 bases). The CDR3 sequence is 15 residues long. Trimming took off 7 bases at V and 10 bases at J, with 20 bases between the two ends. Germline values: CDR1 MNHEY, CDR2 SMNVEV (reference sequence).

This clonotype has just a few counts. This chain connects TRBV7-9 to TRBJ2-7; no clear D. This CDR3 comprises 14 residues. Germline lookup yields CDR1 SEHNR and CDR2 FQNEAQ (reference sequence). V gave up 1 base and J gave up 2 bases, with 9 bases separating them. CDR3 residues: CASSLVGGAYEQYF. Here the CDR3 DNA reads TGTGCCAGCAGCTTAGTGGGCGGAGCCTACGAGCAGTACTTC.

This clonotype has at least ten counts. This rearrangement joins TRBV20-1 to TRBJ2-5, with 10 bases matching TRBD2. Germline assignment: CDR1 DFQATT and CDR2 SNEGSKA (reference sequence). The CDR3 is made up of 15 amino acids. V gave up 6 bases and J gave up 2 bases; unmatched junction bases: 9. CDR3 amino acids: CSAGESLAGQETQYF. DNA of the CDR3: TGCAGTGCCGGGGAGTCACTAGCGGGACAAGAGACCCAGTACTTC.

At least ten counts were recorded for this clonotype. The chain links TRBV29-1 to TRBJ2-7, with 10 bases identical to TRBD1. Germline loops: CDR1 SQVTM, CDR2 ANQGSEA. The CDR3 consists of 14 residues. V dropped 4 bases and J dropped 5; count of bases not matched to a gene: 8. The CDR3 spells CSVGPTGGFDEQYF. The CDR3 DNA follows: TGCAGCGTTGGCCCGACAGGGGGCTTCGACGAGCAGTACTTC.

CDR3 sequence (DNA): TGTGCCAGCAGTGTGCCAGGGTTGGCGGAGCTGTTTTTT. Amino acids: CASSVPGLAELFF. The rearrangement joins TRBV6-1 to TRBJ2-2; D may be TRBD1 (5 bases). V was shortened by 4 bases and J by 10 bases, with 13 bases between the two germline ends. CDR1 is MNHNS and CDR2 is SASEGT in the germline V gene. There are 13 residues in the CDR3.